This is a list of T cell receptor beta chains from one sample in a study of early T cells in non-severe SARS-CoV-2 infection. TCRdb passed the 5' RACE reads through MiXCR, listing each CDR3 protein once. The sample gives 80,000 to 95,000 distinct CDR3 sequences, around 17% of which show up once; about 5% is in the top ten. Sequenced here: whole blood, sampled at baseline. Receptors originate from an adult who was a healthcare worker with PCR-confirmed SARS-CoV-2 infection or an uninfected control (not recorded which). The conserved cysteine and the conserved F or W are not part of the CDR3 here. The D gene is left open where the match is weak.

TRBV20-1	-	SAYGLLPYEQF
TRBV4-3	TRBD2	ASSPGLAFPSTDTQY
TRBV4-3	TRBD2	ASSQDRTSTNEQF
TRBV7-6	-	ASSLNAGGNTIY
TRBV15	-	ATSRDRGGTDTQY
TRBV14	-	ASSLGRFEYT
TRBV3-1	TRBD2	ASSQTSGSRDEQF
TRBV4-1	-	ASSPPGRIDEQF
TRBV5-6	-	ATGQIKNTEAF
TRBV12-3/TRBV12-4	-	ASKPTDGANYGYT
TRBV6-5	TRBD2	ASSYSMLAGAQY
TRBV7-2	-	ASTPELTDTQY
TRBV20-1	TRBD2	SARGGTSLHEQY
TRBV6-4	-	ASRQTGSHEQF
TRBV10-2	TRBD2	ASSSGTTIETQY
TRBV15	TRBD2	ATSSQTSGKHEQY
TRBV11-3	-	ASSLGGGGNEQF
TRBV20-1	-	SAIALGRTYDTQY
TRBV19	-	ASSTTGGDTQY
TRBV7-6	TRBD1	ASSSGTVWNEQF
TRBV7-2	TRBD2	ASSPPPAGAYNEQF
TRBV5-4	TRBD2	ASSPGLAGVEKAGELF
TRBV28	TRBD2	ASSVLGLAGGASTDTQY
TRBV12-3/TRBV12-4	-	ASSPPRSRVVYEQY
TRBV6-1	TRBD1	ASSEAGPDRDTQY
TRBV4-1	TRBD2	ASSQAPAGGPGEQF
TRBV5-1	TRBD2	ASSPLAGEETQY
TRBV20-1	TRBD2	SASGLAGSEQF
TRBV28	-	ASSLGGIVSYEQY